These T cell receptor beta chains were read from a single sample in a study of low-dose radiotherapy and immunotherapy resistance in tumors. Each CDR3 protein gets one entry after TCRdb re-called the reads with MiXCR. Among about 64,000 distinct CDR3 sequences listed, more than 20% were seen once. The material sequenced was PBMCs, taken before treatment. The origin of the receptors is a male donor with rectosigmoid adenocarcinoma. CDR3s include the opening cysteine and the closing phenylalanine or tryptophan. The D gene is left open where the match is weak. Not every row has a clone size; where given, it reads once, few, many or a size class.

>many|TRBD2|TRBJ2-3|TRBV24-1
TGTGCCACGCCCAGCCCTCCTTCAGTCGGGACTAGCGGGAGTAGGGGCACAGATACGCAGTATTTT
CATPSPPSVGTSGSRGTDTQYF
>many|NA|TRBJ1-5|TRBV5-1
TGCGCCAGCAGCTTGGAAGGCAGGGGACAGCCCCAGCATTTT
CASSLEGRGQPQHF
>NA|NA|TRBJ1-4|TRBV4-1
TGCGCCAGCAGCCGCGGGCCACCTAAAACAACTAATGAAAAACTGTTTTTT
CASSRGPPKTTNEKLFF
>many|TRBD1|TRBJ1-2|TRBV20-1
TGCAGTGCTTATCAGGGGGCTGGATATGGCTACACCTTC
CSAYQGAGYGYTF
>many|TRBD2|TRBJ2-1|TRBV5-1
TGCGCCAGCAGCCTTGGGACTAGCGGGGGCATCTCCTACAATGAGCAGTTCTTC
CASSLGTSGGISYNEQFF
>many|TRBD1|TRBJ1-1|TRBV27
TGTGCCAGCAGTCTCTACAGGGACAGGCACACTGAAGCTTTCTTT
CASSLYRDRHTEAFF
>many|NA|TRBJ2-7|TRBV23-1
TGCGCCAGCAGTCACGAGTTCTCTATCTGTGGGCCCTACGAGCAGTACTTC
CASSHEFSICGPYEQYF
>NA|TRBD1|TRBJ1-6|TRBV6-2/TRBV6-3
TGTGCTAGCAGTGAATTCGGGACAGATAATTCACCCCTCCACTTT
CASSEFGTDNSPLHF
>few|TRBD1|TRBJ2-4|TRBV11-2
TGTGCCAGCAGCTTCCGGTGGGGACAGGGGACCGGGAGAGCCAAAAACATTCAGTACTTC
CASSFRWGQGTGRAKNIQYF
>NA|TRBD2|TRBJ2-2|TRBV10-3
TGTGCCATCAGTCCGGGACTAGGAAGTCCCGGGGAGCTGTTTTTT
CAISPGLGSPGELFF
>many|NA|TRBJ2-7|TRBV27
TGTGCCAGCAGTTTAAGAGCCTCCTACGAGCAGTACTTC
CASSLRASYEQYF
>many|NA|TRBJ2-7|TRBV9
TGTGCCAGCAGCGTAGCTGTCGGGGTCTACGAGCAGTACTTC
CASSVAVGVYEQYF
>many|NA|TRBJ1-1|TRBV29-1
TGCAGCGTTGAGGGGACGCTGGGGGGTTTCTTT
CSVEGTLGGFF
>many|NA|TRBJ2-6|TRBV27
TGTGCCAGCAATGTCAGTCGGGGCTGGACTTCCTCTGGGGCCAACGTCCTGACTTTC
CASNVSRGWTSSGANVLTF
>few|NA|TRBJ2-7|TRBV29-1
TGCAGCGTTACGGAGGATGGTCAGGGGGGCTACGAGCAGTACTTC
CSVTEDGQGGYEQYF
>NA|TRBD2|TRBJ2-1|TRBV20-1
TGCAGTGCTAGAGATCTAGCGGGAGCTACCGTGAATGAGCAGTTATTC
CSARDLAGATVNEQLF
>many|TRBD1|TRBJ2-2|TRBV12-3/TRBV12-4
TGTGCCAGCAGTCCCGGACAGGGGGCGGTCGGGGAGCTGTTTTTT
CASSPGQGAVGELFF
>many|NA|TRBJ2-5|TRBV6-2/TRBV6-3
TGTGCCAGCAGGCCGACCGGAGAGACCCAGTACTTC
CASRPTGETQYF
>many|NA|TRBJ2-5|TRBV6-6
TGTGCCAGCAGTTACGGGGTGGGGAAGACCCAGTACTTC
CASSYGVGKTQYF
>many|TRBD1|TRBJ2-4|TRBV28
TGTGCCAGCAGTTTATTTGGGACAGGCCTAGCCAAAAACATTCAGTACTTC
CASSLFGTGLAKNIQYF
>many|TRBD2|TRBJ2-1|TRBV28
TGTGCCAGCAGTGTCTCGGTCGGGGAGGGCAATGAGCAGTTCTTC
CASSVSVGEGNEQFF
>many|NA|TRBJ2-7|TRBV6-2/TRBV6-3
TGTGCCAGCACCGAAAGGCGGGTCCACGAGCAGTACTTC
CASTERRVHEQYF
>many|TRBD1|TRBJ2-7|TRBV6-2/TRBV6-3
TGTGCCAGCAGTTTCCCCCGGACAGGACACTACGAGCAGTACTTC
CASSFPRTGHYEQYF
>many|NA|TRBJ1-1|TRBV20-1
TGCAGTGCGGATCCGGGCCCACGAGCTTTCTTT
CSADPGPRAFF
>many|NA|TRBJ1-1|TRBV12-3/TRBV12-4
TGTGCCAGCAGTGACCCGGGACGGATGAACACTGAAGCTTTCTTT
CASSDPGRMNTEAFF
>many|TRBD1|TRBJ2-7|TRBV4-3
TGCGCCAGCAGCCAACTCGGGACAGGGCACTACGAGCAGTACTTC
CASSQLGTGHYEQYF
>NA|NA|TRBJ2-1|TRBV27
TGTGCCAGCAGTTTATTACTGGGATCGGGGTACGAGCAGTTCTTC
CASSLLLGSGYEQFF